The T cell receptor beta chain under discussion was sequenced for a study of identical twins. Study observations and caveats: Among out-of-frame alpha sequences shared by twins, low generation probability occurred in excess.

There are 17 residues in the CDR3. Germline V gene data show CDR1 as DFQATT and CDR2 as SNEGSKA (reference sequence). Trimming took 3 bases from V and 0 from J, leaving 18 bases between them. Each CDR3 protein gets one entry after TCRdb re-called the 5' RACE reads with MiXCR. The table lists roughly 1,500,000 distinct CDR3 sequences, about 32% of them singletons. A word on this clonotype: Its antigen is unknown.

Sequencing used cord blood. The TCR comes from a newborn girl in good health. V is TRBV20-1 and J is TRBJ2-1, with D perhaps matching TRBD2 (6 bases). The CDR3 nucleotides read TGCAGTGCTAGTCTCCCCACTAGCCTGAGCTCCTACAATGAGCAGTTCTTC. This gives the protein CSASLPTSLSSYNEQFF.